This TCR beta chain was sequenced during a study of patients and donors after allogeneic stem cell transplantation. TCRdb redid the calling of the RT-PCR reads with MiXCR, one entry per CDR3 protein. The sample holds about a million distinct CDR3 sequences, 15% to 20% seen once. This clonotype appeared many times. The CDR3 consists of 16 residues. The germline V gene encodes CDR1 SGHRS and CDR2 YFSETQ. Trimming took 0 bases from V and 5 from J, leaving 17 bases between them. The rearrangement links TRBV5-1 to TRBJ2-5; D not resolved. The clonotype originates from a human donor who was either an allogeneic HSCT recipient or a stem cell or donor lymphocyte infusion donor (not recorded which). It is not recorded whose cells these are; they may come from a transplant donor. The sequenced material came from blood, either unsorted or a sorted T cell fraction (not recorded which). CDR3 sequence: CASSLVTLEILETQYF. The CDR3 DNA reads TGCGCCAGCAGCTTGGTAACGCTGGAAATACTGGAGACCCAGTACTTC. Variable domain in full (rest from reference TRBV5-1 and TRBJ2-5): KAGVTQTPRYLIKTRGQQVTLSCSPISGHRSVSWYQQTPGQGLQFLFEYFSETQRNKGNFPGRFSGRQFSNSRSEMNVSTLELGDSALYLCASSLVTLEILETQYFGPGTRLLVL.